The sample holds one count of the clone carrying this T cell receptor (beta chain). The junction shows a germline mismatch at one end, possibly a read error. The input was 450 to 550 ng total RNA; TCR beta cDNA was made from it with a constant-region primer. TCR beta libraries came from three nested multiplex PCR rounds using slightly modified ARM-PCR. Investigators reported that the first two PCR rounds, at 10 cycles each, used TRBV1-TRBV30 forward primers with a C-beta reverse primer. Using its own MiXCR run on the multiplex PCR reads, TCRdb lists one record per CDR3 protein. Of 20,000 to 25,000 distinct CDR3 sequences in the sample, roughly 79% were seen once. Germline lookup yields CDR1 SGHNT and CDR2 YYREEE (reference sequence). CDR3 length: 18 amino acids. The data are from a study of tumor-infiltrating lymphocytes in primary liver carcinoma. Study-level background: The neoplasms were of stage T1-T3 N0M0, with dimensions of roughly 4.2 to 10 cm across.

Without any cell sorting, about 20-32 mg of bulk tissue yielded co-extracted RNA and DNA. The chain combines TRBV5-4 with TRBJ2-3, with D possibly TRBD1 on 6 matching bases. Sequenced input: liver tumor tissue from sampling region 1. As for subset: tumor region T1, superior pole. This TCR came from a woman aged 30 to 39 with primary liver carcinoma and hepatitis B virus infection. CDR3 sequence reads: CAGSNPAARGSRTDTQYF. DNA for the CDR3: TGTGCCGGCAGTAACCCGGCTGCTAGGGGGAGTCGGACAGATACGCAGTATTTT. The whole variable domain, remainder taken from reference TRBV5-4 and TRBJ2-3, is ETGVTQSPTHLIKTRGQQVTLRCSSQSGHNTVSWYQQALGQGPQFIFQYYREEENGRGNFPPRFSGLQFPNYSSELNVNALELDDSALYLCAGSNPAARGSRTDTQYFGPGTRLTVL.